This is a list of T cell receptor beta chains from one sample in a study of immune cell composition in non-small cell lung cancer. TCRdb's copy holds only in-frame clones and misses some; the assay was immunoSEQ multiplex PCR. Found here are approximately 2,000 clones, about 85% of them singletons; the top ten hold about 23%. The sequencing sample was made of non-adjacent lung tissue. The source of these receptors is a human donor with non-small cell lung cancer. Each CDR3 is given without its conserved first and last residue.

J gene: TRBJ2-3
V gene: TRBV6-1
CDR3 length: 13
CDR3 protein: ASSELAGGPDTQY

J gene: TRBJ1-2
V gene: TRBV5-4
CDR3 length: 10
CDR3 protein: ASLGPDYGYT

J gene: TRBJ2-7
V gene: TRBV27
CDR3 length: 11
CDR3 protein: ASSWGLSGEQY

J gene: TRBJ2-1
V gene: TRBV4-1
CDR3 length: 13
CDR3 protein: ASSPFSDIYNEQF

J gene: TRBJ1-1
V gene: TRBV6-5
CDR3 length: 12
CDR3 protein: ASSPGDRGTEAF

J gene: TRBJ2-5
V gene: TRBV7-8
CDR3 length: 11
CDR3 protein: ASSRTSGETQY

J gene: TRBJ2-6
V gene: TRBV28
CDR3 length: 13
CDR3 protein: ASSKQGSGANVLT

J gene: TRBJ2-7
V gene: TRBV7-9
CDR3 length: 12
CDR3 protein: ASSGDRATYEQY

J gene: TRBJ1-5
V gene: TRBV10-1
CDR3 length: 11
CDR3 protein: ATQARGNQPQH

J gene: TRBJ2-1
V gene: TRBV6-1
CDR3 length: 14
CDR3 protein: ASSGTSGSSYNEQF

J gene: TRBJ2-1
V gene: TRBV14
CDR3 length: 13
CDR3 protein: ASSQWRESLNEQF

J gene: TRBJ2-7
V gene: TRBV27
CDR3 length: 13
CDR3 protein: ASSPRAGTGYEQY

J gene: TRBJ1-5
V gene: TRBV19
CDR3 length: 12
CDR3 protein: ASREQGSGQPQH

J gene: TRBJ1-5
V gene: TRBV6-5
CDR3 length: 13
CDR3 protein: ASRETGYSNQPQH

J gene: TRBJ2-2
V gene: TRBV2
CDR3 length: 11
CDR3 protein: ASRRVNTGELF

J gene: TRBJ2-2
V gene: TRBV6-5
CDR3 length: 12
CDR3 protein: ASRLLGGAGELF

J gene: TRBJ1-5
V gene: TRBV5-1
CDR3 length: 12
CDR3 protein: ASSLQGLNQPQH

J gene: TRBJ2-2
V gene: TRBV4-3
CDR3 length: 15
CDR3 protein: ASSQDGSGLHGGELF

J gene: TRBJ2-1
V gene: TRBV7-2
CDR3 length: 11
CDR3 protein: ASSLGQGGEQF

J gene: TRBJ1-1
V gene: TRBV9
CDR3 length: 11
CDR3 protein: ASSVATGTEAF

J gene: TRBJ1-3
V gene: TRBV7-6
CDR3 length: 14
CDR3 protein: ASSPVWRGSGNTIY

J gene: TRBJ2-7
V gene: TRBV19
CDR3 length: 10
CDR3 protein: ASSIGADEQY

J gene: TRBJ1-3
V gene: TRBV6-5
CDR3 length: 13
CDR3 protein: ASSYRQGTGNTIY

J gene: TRBJ1-5
V gene: TRBV28
CDR3 length: 11
CDR3 protein: ASSFRGGQPQH

J gene: TRBJ1-1
V gene: TRBV5-5
CDR3 length: 12
CDR3 protein: ASSYRGRNTEAF

J gene: TRBJ2-6
V gene: TRBV28
CDR3 length: 13
CDR3 protein: ANTGLVDGANVLT

J gene: TRBJ1-2
V gene: TRBV6-4
CDR3 length: 12
CDR3 protein: ASNIQGPPNGYT

J gene: TRBJ1-2
V gene: TRBV6-4
CDR3 length: 12
CDR3 protein: ASSDSGGADGYT

J gene: TRBJ2-3
V gene: TRBV27
CDR3 length: 9
CDR3 protein: ASSGALREY

J gene: TRBJ2-7
V gene: TRBV19
CDR3 length: 13
CDR3 protein: ASSNQDRGPYEQY

J gene: TRBJ1-2
V gene: TRBV5-4
CDR3 length: 10
CDR3 protein: ASSLRGYGYT

J gene: TRBJ2-4
V gene: TRBV6-1
CDR3 length: 13
CDR3 protein: ASKERGLAKNIQY

J gene: TRBJ2-5
V gene: TRBV9
CDR3 length: 12
CDR3 protein: ASSEGLAKETQY

J gene: TRBJ1-4
V gene: TRBV27
CDR3 length: 12
CDR3 protein: ASSNGYTNEKLF

J gene: TRBJ2-5
V gene: TRBV18
CDR3 length: 12
CDR3 protein: ASSPRGGAETQY

J gene: TRBJ1-1
V gene: TRBV28
CDR3 length: 12
CDR3 protein: ASSDRDRRDEAF

J gene: TRBJ2-7
V gene: TRBV27
CDR3 length: 11
CDR3 protein: ASSLFPGGEQY

J gene: TRBJ2-7
V gene: TRBV5-4
CDR3 length: 11
CDR3 protein: ASSLDRGYEQY

J gene: TRBJ1-5
V gene: TRBV29-1
CDR3 length: 12
CDR3 protein: SVGQGVGNQPQH

J gene: TRBJ1-5
V gene: TRBV6-1
CDR3 length: 10
CDR3 protein: ASSRLGTPQH

J gene: TRBJ2-7
V gene: TRBV6-1
CDR3 length: 14
CDR3 protein: ASSDPSGRASYEQY

J gene: TRBJ2-5
V gene: TRBV11-2
CDR3 length: 17
CDR3 protein: ASSKILGLAGGERETQY

J gene: TRBJ2-2
V gene: TRBV15
CDR3 length: 15
CDR3 protein: ATSTQLAGGNTGELF

J gene: TRBJ2-7
V gene: TRBV27
CDR3 length: 11
CDR3 protein: ARAGSIPYEQY

J gene: TRBJ2-7
V gene: TRBV6-1
CDR3 length: 12
CDR3 protein: ASSEPGQGHEQY

J gene: TRBJ1-1
V gene: TRBV30
CDR3 length: 16
CDR3 protein: AWSGGANPGRTRTEAF

J gene: TRBJ2-7
V gene: TRBV11-2
CDR3 length: 14
CDR3 protein: ASSPGGGRNLYEQY

J gene: TRBJ2-1
V gene: TRBV27
CDR3 length: 14
CDR3 protein: ASSPRTSGRYNEQF

J gene: TRBJ1-2
V gene: TRBV6-5
CDR3 length: 11
CDR3 protein: ASSLGGNYGYT

J gene: TRBJ2-3
V gene: TRBV28
CDR3 length: 14
CDR3 protein: ASSLGVAGVGDTQY

J gene: TRBJ2-7
V gene: TRBV6-1
CDR3 length: 11
CDR3 protein: ASSQGQPYEQY

J gene: TRBJ2-7
V gene: TRBV5-5
CDR3 length: 14
CDR3 protein: ASRPPGGAGMYEQY

J gene: TRBJ2-7
V gene: TRBV28
CDR3 length: 12
CDR3 protein: ASAGDGPNYEQY

J gene: TRBJ2-7
V gene: TRBV28
CDR3 length: 11
CDR3 protein: ASSPGQTYEQY

J gene: TRBJ2-3
V gene: TRBV11-2
CDR3 length: 12
CDR3 protein: ASSFTTGGDTQY

J gene: TRBJ2-3
V gene: TRBV11-1
CDR3 length: 13
CDR3 protein: ASSLEGHRTDTQY

J gene: TRBJ2-7
V gene: TRBV6-5
CDR3 length: 13
CDR3 protein: ASSYSRGSAYEQY

J gene: TRBJ1-1
V gene: TRBV5-1
CDR3 length: 13
CDR3 protein: ASSVQGLVNTEAF

J gene: TRBJ2-1
V gene: TRBV7-2
CDR3 length: 10
CDR3 protein: ASSRGVREQF